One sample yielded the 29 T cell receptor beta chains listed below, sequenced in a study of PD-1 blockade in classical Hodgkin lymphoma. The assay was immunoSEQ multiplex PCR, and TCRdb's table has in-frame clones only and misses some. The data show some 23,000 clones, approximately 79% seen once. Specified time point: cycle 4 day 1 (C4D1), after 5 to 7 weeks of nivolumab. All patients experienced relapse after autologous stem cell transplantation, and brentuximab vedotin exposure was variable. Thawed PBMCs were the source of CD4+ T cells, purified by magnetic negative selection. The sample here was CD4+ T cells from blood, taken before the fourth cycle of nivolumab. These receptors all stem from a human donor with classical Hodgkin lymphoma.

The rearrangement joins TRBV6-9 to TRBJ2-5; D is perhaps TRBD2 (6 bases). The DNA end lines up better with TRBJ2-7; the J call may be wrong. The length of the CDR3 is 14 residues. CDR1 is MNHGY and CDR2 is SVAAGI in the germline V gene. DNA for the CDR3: TGTGCCCTCGGGCGGCGGGGACCCTTCTACGAGCAGTACTTC. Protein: CALGRRGPFYEQYF.

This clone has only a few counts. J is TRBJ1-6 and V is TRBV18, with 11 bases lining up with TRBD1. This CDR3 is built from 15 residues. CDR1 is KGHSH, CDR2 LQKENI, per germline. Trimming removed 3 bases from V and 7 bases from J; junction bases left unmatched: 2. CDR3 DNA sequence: TGTGCCAGCTCACCGGGGACAGGGGGAAATTCACCCCTCCACTTT. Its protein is CASSPGTGGNSPLHF.

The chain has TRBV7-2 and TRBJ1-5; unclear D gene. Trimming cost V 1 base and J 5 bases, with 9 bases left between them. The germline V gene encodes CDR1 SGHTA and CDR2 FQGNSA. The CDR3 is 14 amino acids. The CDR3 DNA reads TGTGCCAGCAGCTTAGGGCAGGCCCATCAGCCCCAGCATTTT. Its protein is CASSLGQAHQPQHF.

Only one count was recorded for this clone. CDR3 in DNA: TGTGCCAGCAGCTTAGAGCTCGGGATTTATCAGCCCCAGCATTTT. Translated, it gives CASSLELGIYQPQHF. The V call is TRBV7-2, the J call TRBJ1-5; D gene unclear. V dropped 1 base and J dropped 5 bases, with 12 bases sitting between them. This CDR3 contains 15 residues. From germline, CDR1 is SGHTA and CDR2 FQGNSA.

Written as DNA, the CDR3 is TGTGCCAGCAGTTTATCCCCAGGGAGGATTGAAAAACTGTTTTTT. Residues: CASSLSPGRIEKLFF. V is TRBV27 and J is TRBJ1-4, with D tentatively TRBD1 (5 bases). Germline V gives CDR1 MNHEY, CDR2 SMNVEV (reference sequence). Trimming took 0 bases from V and 7 from J, leaving 12 bases between them. The CDR3 runs 15 residues.

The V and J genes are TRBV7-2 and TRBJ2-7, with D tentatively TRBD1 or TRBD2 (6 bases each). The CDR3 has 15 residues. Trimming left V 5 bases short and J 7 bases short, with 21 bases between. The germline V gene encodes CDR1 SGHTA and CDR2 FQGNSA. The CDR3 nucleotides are TGTGCCAGCAGCCCAGCTAGGGGGGCCCAGTCGGAGCAGTACTTC. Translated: CASSPARGAQSEQYF.

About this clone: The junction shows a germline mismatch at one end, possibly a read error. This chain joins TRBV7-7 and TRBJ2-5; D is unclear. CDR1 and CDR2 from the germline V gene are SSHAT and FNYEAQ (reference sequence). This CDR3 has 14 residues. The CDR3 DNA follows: TGTGCTAGCAGCTATTCCGACGGACAAGAGACCCAGTACTTC. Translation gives CASSYSDGQETQYF.

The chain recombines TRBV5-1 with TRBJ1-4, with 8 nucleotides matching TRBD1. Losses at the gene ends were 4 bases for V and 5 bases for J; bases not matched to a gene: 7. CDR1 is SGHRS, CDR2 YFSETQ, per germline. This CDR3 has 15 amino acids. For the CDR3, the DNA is TGCGCCAGCAGCACTCAGGGGGCCGGGAATGAAAAACTGTTTTTT. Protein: CASSTQGAGNEKLFF.

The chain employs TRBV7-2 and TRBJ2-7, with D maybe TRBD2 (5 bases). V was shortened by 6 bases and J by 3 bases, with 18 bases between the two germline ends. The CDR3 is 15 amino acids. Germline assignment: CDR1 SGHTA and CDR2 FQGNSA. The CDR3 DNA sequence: TGTGCCAGCAGTCCAGCCGGGGATGCAAGCTACGAGCAGTACTTC. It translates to CASSPAGDASYEQYF.

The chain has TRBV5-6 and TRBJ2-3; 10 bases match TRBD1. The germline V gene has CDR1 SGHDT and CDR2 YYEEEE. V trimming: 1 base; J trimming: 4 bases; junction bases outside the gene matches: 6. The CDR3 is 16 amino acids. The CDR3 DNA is TGTGCCAGCAGCTTGTTGGGACAGGGGATACCAGATACGCAGTATTTT. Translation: CASSLLGQGIPDTQYF. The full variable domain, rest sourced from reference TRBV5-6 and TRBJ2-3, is DAGVTQSPTHLIKTRGQQVTLRCSPKSGHDTVSWYQQALGQGPQFIFQYYEEEERQRGNFPDRFSGHQFPNYSSELNVNALLLGDSALYLCASSLLGQGIPDTQYFGPGTRLTVL.

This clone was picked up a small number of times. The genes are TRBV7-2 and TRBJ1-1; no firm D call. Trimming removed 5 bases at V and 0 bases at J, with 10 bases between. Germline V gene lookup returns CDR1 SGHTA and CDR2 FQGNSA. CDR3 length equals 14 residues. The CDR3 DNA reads TGTGCCAGCAGCCGATTTTGGATGAACACTGAAGCTTTCTTT. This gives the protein CASSRFWMNTEAFF. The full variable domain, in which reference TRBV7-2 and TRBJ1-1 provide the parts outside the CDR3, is GAGVSQSPSNKVTEKGKDVELRCDPISGHTALYWYRQSLGQGLEFLIYFQGNSAPDKSGLPSDRFSAERTGGSVSTLTIQRTQQEDSAVYLCASSRFWMNTEAFFGQGTRLTVV.

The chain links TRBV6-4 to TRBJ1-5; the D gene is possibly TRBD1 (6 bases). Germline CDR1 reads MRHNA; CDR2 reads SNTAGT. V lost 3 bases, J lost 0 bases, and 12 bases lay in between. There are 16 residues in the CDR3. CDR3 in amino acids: CASSEGGWGSNQPQHF. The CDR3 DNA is TGTGCCAGCAGTGAAGGGGGGTGGGGTAGCAATCAGCCCCAGCATTTT.

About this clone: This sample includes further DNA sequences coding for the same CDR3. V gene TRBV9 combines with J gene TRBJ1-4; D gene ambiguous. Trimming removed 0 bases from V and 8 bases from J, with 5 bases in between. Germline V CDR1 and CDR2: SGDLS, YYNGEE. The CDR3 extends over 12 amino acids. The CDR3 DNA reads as TGTGCCAGCAGCGTAGGCGAGGAAAAACTGTTTTTT. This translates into CASSVGEEKLFF.

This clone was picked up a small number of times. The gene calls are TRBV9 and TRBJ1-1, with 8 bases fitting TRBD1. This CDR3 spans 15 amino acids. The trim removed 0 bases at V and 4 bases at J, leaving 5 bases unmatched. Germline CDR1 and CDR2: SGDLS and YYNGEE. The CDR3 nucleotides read TGTGCCAGCAGCGTAGGTAACAGGGGGATCACTGAAGCTTTCTTT. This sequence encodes CASSVGNRGITEAFF.

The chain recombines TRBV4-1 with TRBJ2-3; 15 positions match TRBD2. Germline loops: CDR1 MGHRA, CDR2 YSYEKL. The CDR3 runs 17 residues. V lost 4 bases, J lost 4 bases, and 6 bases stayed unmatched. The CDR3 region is CASSPGTSGGHSDTQYF. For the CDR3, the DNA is TGCGCCAGCAGCCCCGGGACTAGCGGGGGGCATTCAGATACGCAGTATTTT.

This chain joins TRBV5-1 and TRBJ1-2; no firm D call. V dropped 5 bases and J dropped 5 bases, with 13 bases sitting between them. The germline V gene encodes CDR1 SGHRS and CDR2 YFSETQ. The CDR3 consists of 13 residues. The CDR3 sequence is CASSQVPHYGYTF. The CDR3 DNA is TGCGCCAGCAGTCAGGTCCCCCATTATGGCTACACCTTC. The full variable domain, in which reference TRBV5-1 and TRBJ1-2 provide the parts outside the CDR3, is KAGVTQTPRYLIKTRGQQVTLSCSPISGHRSVSWYQQTPGQGLQFLFEYFSETQRNKGNFPGRFSGRQFSNSRSEMNVSTLELGDSALYLCASSQVPHYGYTFGSGTRLTVV.

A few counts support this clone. The CDR3 nucleotides are TGTGCCAGCTCACCTTCTGCCCTGAACACTGAAGCTTTCTTT. Protein: CASSPSALNTEAFF. V usage is TRBV18 and J usage is TRBJ1-1; no clear D gene. The CDR3 covers 14 residues. Germline values: CDR1 KGHSH, CDR2 LQKENI. V was cut by 3 bases and J by 0 bases, with 8 bases left in between.

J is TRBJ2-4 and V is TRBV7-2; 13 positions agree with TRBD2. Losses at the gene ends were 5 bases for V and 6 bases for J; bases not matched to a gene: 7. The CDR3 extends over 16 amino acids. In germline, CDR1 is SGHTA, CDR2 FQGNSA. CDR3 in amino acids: CASSLTSGGAGNIQYF. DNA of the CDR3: TGTGCCAGCAGCCTAACTAGCGGGGGGGCCGGAAACATTCAGTACTTC.

The CDR3 DNA reads as TGCGCCAGCAGCCAAGAAGGGACAGGAGGAATCTCACCCCTCCACTTT. As protein: CASSQEGTGGISPLHF. This chain connects TRBV4-1 to TRBJ1-6; 8 positions match TRBD1. V dropped 0 bases and J dropped 10; count of bases not matched to a gene: 8. Germline values: CDR1 MGHRA, CDR2 YSYEKL. The CDR3 is 16 amino acids.

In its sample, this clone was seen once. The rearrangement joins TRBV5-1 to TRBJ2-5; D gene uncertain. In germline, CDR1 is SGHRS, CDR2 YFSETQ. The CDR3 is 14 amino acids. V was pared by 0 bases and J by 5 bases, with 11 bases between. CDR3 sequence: CASSLEGKEETQYF. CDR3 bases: TGCGCCAGCAGCTTGGAAGGGAAGGAGGAGACCCAGTACTTC.

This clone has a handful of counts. CDR3 DNA: TGTGCCAGCAGTTACTCGAGTGTGGGCAATCAGCCCCAGCATTTT. Translation: CASSYSSVGNQPQHF. This chain connects TRBV6-5 to TRBJ1-5; D remains ambiguous. V dropped 0 bases and J dropped 2 bases, with 8 bases sitting between them. Germline CDR1 and CDR2: MNHEY and SVGAGI. The CDR3 has 15 amino acids.

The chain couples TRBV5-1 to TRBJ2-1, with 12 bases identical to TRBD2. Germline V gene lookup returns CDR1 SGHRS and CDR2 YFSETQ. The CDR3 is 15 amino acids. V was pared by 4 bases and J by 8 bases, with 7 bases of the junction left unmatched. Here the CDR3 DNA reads TGCGCCAGCAGCACCGGACTAGCGGGGAATTATGAGCAGTTCTTC. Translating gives CASSTGLAGNYEQFF.

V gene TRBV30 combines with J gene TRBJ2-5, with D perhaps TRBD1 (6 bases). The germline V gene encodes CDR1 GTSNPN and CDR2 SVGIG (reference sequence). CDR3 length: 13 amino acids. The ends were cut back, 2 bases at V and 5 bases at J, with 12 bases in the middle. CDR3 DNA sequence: TGTGCCTGGAGTCTCACAGGGTTGGAGACCCAGTACTTC. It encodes CAWSLTGLETQYF. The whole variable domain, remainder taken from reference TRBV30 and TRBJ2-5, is SQTIHQWPATLVQPVGSPLSLECTVEGTSNPNLYWYRQAAGRGLQLLFYSVGIGQISSEVPQNLSASRPQDRQFILSSKKLLLSDSGFYLCAWSLTGLETQYFGPGTRLLVL.

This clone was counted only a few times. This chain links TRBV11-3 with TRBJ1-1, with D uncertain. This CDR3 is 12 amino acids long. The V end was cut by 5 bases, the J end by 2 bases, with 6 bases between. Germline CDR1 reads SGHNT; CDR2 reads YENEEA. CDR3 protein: CASSKGNTEAFF. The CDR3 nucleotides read TGTGCCAGCAGCAAGGGAAACACTGAAGCTTTCTTT.

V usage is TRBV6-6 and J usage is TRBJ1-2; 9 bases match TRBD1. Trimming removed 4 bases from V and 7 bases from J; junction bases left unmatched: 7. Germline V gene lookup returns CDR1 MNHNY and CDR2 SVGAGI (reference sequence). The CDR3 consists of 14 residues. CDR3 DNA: TGTGCCAGCAGTTCTCCGGGACAGGGATTTGGCTACACCTTC. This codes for CASSSPGQGFGYTF.

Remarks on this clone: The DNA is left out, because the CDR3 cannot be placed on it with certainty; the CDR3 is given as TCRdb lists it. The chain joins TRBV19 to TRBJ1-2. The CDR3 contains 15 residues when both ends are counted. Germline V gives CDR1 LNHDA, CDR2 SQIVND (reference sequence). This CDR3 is CASTSGSTANYGYTF.

CDR3 DNA sequence: TGTGCCATACGGGACAGGGGGTTTAACACTGAAGCTTTCTTT. Amino acids: CAIRDRGFNTEAFF. This chain connects TRBV6-1 to TRBJ1-1; 11 bases are a match to TRBD1. The CDR3 has 14 residues. Germline assignment: CDR1 MNHNS and CDR2 SASEGT. Unmatched junction bases numbered 6, after V lost 10 bases and J lost 2 bases.

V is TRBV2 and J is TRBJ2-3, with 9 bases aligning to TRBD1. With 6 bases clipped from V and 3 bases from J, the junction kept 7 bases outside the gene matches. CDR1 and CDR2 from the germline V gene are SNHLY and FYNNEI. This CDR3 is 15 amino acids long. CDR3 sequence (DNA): TGTGCCAGCAGCCGACAGGGGGGTGCGACAGATACGCAGTATTTT. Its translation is CASSRQGGATDTQYF.

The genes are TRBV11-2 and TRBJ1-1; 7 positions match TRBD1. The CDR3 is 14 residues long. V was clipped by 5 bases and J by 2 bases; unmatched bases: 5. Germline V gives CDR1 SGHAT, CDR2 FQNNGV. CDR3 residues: CASSLGQTNTEAFF. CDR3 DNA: TGTGCCAGCAGCCTGGGACAGACTAACACTGAAGCTTTCTTT. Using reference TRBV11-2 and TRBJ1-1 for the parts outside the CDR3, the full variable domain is EAGVAQSPRYKIIEKRQSVAFWCNPISGHATLYWYQQILGQGPKLLIQFQNNGVVDDSQLPKDRFSAERLKGVDSTLKIQPAKLEDSAVYLCASSLGQTNTEAFFGQGTRLTVV.